These T cell receptor beta chains were read from a single sample in a study of blood T cell repertoires in COVID-19. Measured with immunoSEQ multiplex PCR; TCRdb has only the in-frame clones, and not every one. The sample carries almost 300,000 clones, more than 85% recorded once. Sequencing was done on a sample of peripheral blood. The receptors come from a man between 65 and 85 years old with acute or convalescent COVID-19. Each CDR3 is given with its conserved first and last residue. D genes are given only for firm matches. The size of a clone is reported for some rows only, either as once, few or many, or as a class for expanded clones.

d_call,j_call,clone_size,cdr3_length,v_call,cdr3_aa,cdr3_nt
.,TRBJ1-2,.,13,TRBV11-2,CASSPREGYGYTF,TGTGCCAGCAGCCCACGGGAGGGTTATGGCTACACCTTC
TRBD1,TRBJ2-7,.,14,TRBV11-3,CASRQNRGPSRSYF,TGTGCCAGCAGGCAGAACAGGGGGCCTTCCAGATCGTACTTC
TRBD1,TRBJ1-1,.,13,TRBV29-1,CSVSRGLDTEAFF,TGCAGCGTTTCTAGGGGGCTAGACACTGAAGCTTTCTTT
TRBD2,TRBJ2-2,.,17,TRBV2,CASSDAGGPANTGELFF,TGTGCCAGCAGTGACGCGGGGGGCCCCGCGAACACCGGGGAGCTGTTTTTT
.,TRBJ1-5,.,15,TRBV19,CASSITDTAWQPQHF,TGTGCCAGTAGTATAACCGACACTGCGTGGCAGCCCCAGCATTTT
TRBD1,TRBJ1-5,.,12,TRBV2,CASRDRAEPQHF,TGTGCCAGCAGGGACAGGGCCGAACCCCAGCATTTT
TRBD2,TRBJ2-2,once,19,TRBV5-1,CASSLAPLAGGPDTGELFF,TGCGCCAGCAGCTTGGCCCCTCTAGCGGGGGGGCCCGACACCGGGGAGCTGTTTTTT
.,TRBJ2-2,few,15,TRBV5-4,CASSRTPQNTGELFF,TGTGCCAGCAGCCGGACTCCACAAAACACCGGGGAGCTGTTTTTT
TRBD1,TRBJ1-5,.,13,TRBV19,CASSTQGDQPQHF,TGTGCCAGTAGTACACAGGGGGATCAGCCCCAGCATTTT
.,TRBJ1-6,.,14,TRBV18,CASSPVGGNSPLHF,TGTGCCAGCTCACCAGTTGGCGGTAATTCACCCCTCCACTTT
TRBD2,TRBJ2-7,once,16,TRBV27,CASSPALAGFPHEQYF,TGTGCCAGCAGCCCCGCCCTAGCGGGATTTCCCCACGAGCAGTACTTC
.,TRBJ1-2,.,12,TRBV5-4,CASRADIYGYTF,TGTGCCAGCAGGGCGGACATCTATGGCTACACCTTC
TRBD1,TRBJ2-7,.,16,TRBV19,CASSSTGQAYSYEQYF,TGTGCCAGTAGTAGTACCGGACAGGCCTACTCCTACGAGCAGTACTTC
.,TRBJ2-2,.,13,TRBV12-3/TRBV12-4,CASSLGGPGELFF,TGTGCCAGCAGTTTAGGGGGCCCCGGGGAGCTGTTTTTT
TRBD1,TRBJ1-1,.,16,TRBV28,CASREYRGLGNTEAFF,TGTGCCAGCAGGGAATACAGGGGGCTCGGGAACACTGAAGCTTTCTTT
.,TRBJ2-5,.,16,TRBV4-2,CASSQDLLAPLETQYF,TGTGCCAGCAGCCAAGATCTTCTAGCCCCTCTAGAGACCCAGTACTTC
TRBD2,TRBJ2-3,.,17,TRBV7-2,CASSWHRGLASTDTQYF,TGTGCCAGCAGCTGGCATCGGGGACTAGCGAGCACAGATACGCAGTATTTT
.,TRBJ2-5,.,15,TRBV9,CASSVSLASQETQYF,TGTGCCAGCAGCGTATCTCTAGCGAGCCAAGAGACCCAGTACTTC
.,TRBJ2-2,once,18,TRBV9,CASSVVRQDPQNTGELFF,TGTGCCAGCAGCGTAGTGCGACAGGACCCCCAGAACACCGGGGAGCTGTTTTTT
TRBD2,TRBJ2-7,.,14,TRBV28,CASSGAGGPYEQYF,TGTGCCAGCAGTGGAGCGGGGGGCCCTTACGAGCAGTACTTC
TRBD2,TRBJ2-1,.,18,TRBV29-1,CSVDPGTSGRSRYNEQFF,TGCAGCGTTGATCCGGGGACTAGCGGGAGGTCGAGATACAATGAGCAGTTCTTC
.,TRBJ2-3,once,14,TRBV5-1,CASSPRQGADTQYF,TGCGCCAGCAGCCCACGGCAGGGCGCAGATACGCAGTATTTT
.,TRBJ2-7,.,18,TRBV4-3,CASSRGQVVSGRIYEQYF,TGCGCCAGCAGCCGGGGACAGGTGGTTAGCGGGAGAATTTACGAGCAGTACTTC
.,TRBJ2-1,.,14,TRBV5-5,CASSLSSSDNEQFF,TGTGCCAGCAGCTTGTCTAGTTCGGACAATGAGCAGTTCTTC
TRBD2,TRBJ2-7,.,17,TRBV18,CASSPRGSLAGENEQYF,TGTGCCAGCTCACCCCGAGGCTCACTAGCGGGAGAAAACGAGCAGTACTTC
.,TRBJ2-7,few,12,TRBV30,CAWGSGTYEQYF,TGTGCCTGGGGTAGCGGAACCTACGAGCAGTACTTC
.,TRBJ2-1,.,19,TRBV28,CASSRSRDRVASGFDEQFF,TGTGCCAGCAGCCGGTCCCGGGACAGGGTGGCTAGCGGGTTCGATGAGCAGTTCTTC
TRBD1,TRBJ2-6,once,17,TRBV7-3,CASSFVGTASGANVLTF,TGTGCCAGCAGCTTCGTCGGGACAGCCTCTGGGGCCAACGTCCTGACTTTC
.,TRBJ1-2,.,13,TRBV5-5,CASSLQGNYGYTF,TGTGCCAGCAGCCTACAGGGAAACTATGGCTACACCTTC
.,TRBJ1-1,.,15,TRBV5-4,CASSLVHTGNTEAFF,TGTGCCAGCAGCTTGGTGCACACGGGGAACACTGAAGCTTTCTTT
TRBD1,TRBJ1-6,.,16,TRBV28,CASRHRTGRYNSPLHF,TGTGCCAGCAGACACCGGACAGGCCGCTATAATTCACCCCTCCACTTT
.,TRBJ2-3,.,14,TRBV10-3,CAISEAPRTDTQYF,TGTGCCATCAGTGAGGCCCCTAGGACAGATACGCAGTATTTT
.,TRBJ1-5,.,12,TRBV28,CASTIQDQPQHF,TGTGCCAGCACCATACAGGATCAGCCCCAGCATTTT
TRBD2,TRBJ2-7,.,14,TRBV29-1,CSVYGLAGNYEQYF,TGCAGCGTTTATGGACTAGCGGGGAACTACGAGCAGTACTTC
.,TRBJ1-2,.,18,TRBV7-2,CASSISSGTLIANYGYTF,TGTGCCAGCAGCATAAGCTCCGGGACACTCATTGCTAACTATGGCTACACCTTC
.,TRBJ2-1,.,16,TRBV6-2/TRBV6-3,CASSHKVTRTLGRGFF,TGTGCCAGCAGCCATAAGGTCACTAGAACCTTGGGTAGAGGGTTCTTC
TRBD1,TRBJ2-3,.,16,TRBV5-1,CASSSTGVGTGDTQYF,TGCGCCAGCAGCTCGACAGGGGTGGGGACTGGAGATACGCAGTATTTT
TRBD2,TRBJ2-1,.,14,TRBV6-5,CASSSAGVGNEQFF,TGTGCCAGCAGTTCTGCGGGAGTCGGCAATGAGCAGTTCTTC